This entry features one T cell receptor beta chain sequence. This sample was taken from a study of cytomegalovirus exposure and HLA in healthy donors. With 60 Vbeta and 13 Jbeta primers, the PCR was carried out. Data came from immunoSEQ multiplex PCR; TCRdb stores just in-frame clones and leaves some out. The data hold tens of thousands of clones, with about 75% observed a single time. The germline V gene has CDR1 SGHRS and CDR2 YFSETQ. The V end lost 0 bases, the J end lost 6 bases, and 19 bases lay between the germline ends. The CDR3 contains 16 residues. This sequence originates from a middle-aged man in good health and CMV-seronegative. Sequenced: PBMCs. The chain employs TRBV5-1 and TRBJ2-7; D might be TRBD1 (5 bases). The CDR3 sequence: CASSLVTVRFYGEQYF. The CDR3 nucleotides read TGCGCCAGCAGCTTGGTGACAGTCAGATTTTATGGCGAGCAGTACTTC.